These 20 T cell receptor beta chains came from one sample sequenced in a study of tumor and adjacent non-tumor tissue in lung cancer. No cell sorting was done before RNA was extracted from the tissue. A modified ARM-PCR protocol with three rounds of nested PCR amplified TCRbeta. MiXCR was run by TCRdb on the multiplex PCR reads, yielding one entry per CDR3 protein. The data show 100,000 to 150,000 distinct CDR3 sequences, with 60% to 70% seen just once and around 13% held by the top ten. Sequenced material: lung tumor tissue. The receptors were gathered from a man aged 30 to 45 with non-small cell lung cancer.

On this clonotype itself: An end of the junction differs from the germline gene, which may be a read error. The CDR3 region has the DNA TGTGACATCAGCCGGACAGGGGATCAAGTTACGCAGTATTTT. This encodes CDISRTGDQVTQYF. This chain uses TRBV10-3 with TRBJ2-3; the match to TRBD1 covers 9 bases. The CDR3 sequence is 14 residues long. CDR1 and CDR2 from the germline V gene are ENHRY and SYGVKD.

V usage is TRBV11-1 and J usage is TRBJ2-4, with D possibly matching TRBD1 (5 bases). V was shortened by 9 bases and J by 5 bases, with 23 bases between the two germline ends. The CDR3 sequence is 16 residues long. In germline, CDR1 is SGHAT, CDR2 FQDESV (reference sequence). CDR3 protein: CASTHSGRVTENIQYF. The CDR3 coding sequence is TGTGCCAGTACCCACTCAGGCAGGGTGACCGAAAACATTCAGTACTTC.

Details on this clonotype: A much larger clone lies a single base off, so this may be a read error. The rearrangement joins TRBV20-1 to TRBJ1-2, with TRBD1 as a possible D gene (5 bases). The V gene's germline CDR1 is DFQATT and CDR2 SNEGSKA (reference sequence). The germline V and J ends were trimmed by 4 bases and 0 bases, with 15 bases remaining between them. This CDR3 comprises 15 residues. CDR3 amino acids: CSATTGRDSNYGYTF. Written as DNA, the CDR3 is TGCAGTGCTACCACGGGACGGGACTCTAACTATGGCTACACCTTC.

By share, this clonotype ranks as medium-sized. The chain is built from TRBV6-5 and TRBJ2-5, with D unclear. This CDR3 is 11 amino acids long. Trimming shortened V by 6 bases and J by 2 bases, and 4 bases separated the two germline ends. The germline V gene encodes CDR1 MNHEY and CDR2 SVGAGI. The CDR3 here is CASSLQETQYF. The CDR3, as DNA: TGTGCCAGCAGCCTACAAGAGACCCAGTACTTC.

This clonotype was counted many times. The chain joins TRBV7-9 to TRBJ1-3, with no clear D. The CDR3 covers 14 residues. V shed 0 bases and J shed 2 bases, with 5 bases lying between them. Germline CDR1 and CDR2: SEHNR and FQNEAQ (reference sequence). Here the CDR3 reads CASSLAQAGNTIYF. CDR3 DNA: TGTGCCAGCAGCTTAGCGCAGGCTGGAAACACCATATATTTT.

This clonotype showed up just a few times. Just one base apart from a much larger clone, this may be a read error. The chain uses TRBV6-5 and TRBJ1-3, with D possibly being TRBD1 (6 bases). This CDR3 spans 15 amino acids. CDR1 and CDR2 from the germline V gene are MNHEY and SVGAGI. The CDR3 region has the DNA TGTGCCAGCAGTTACTCGGTGGAGGGGGGAAACACCGTATATTTT. Protein product: CASSYSVEGGNTVYF.

Of note for this clonotype: A clone one base away is much larger, so this may be a read error. The V and J genes are TRBV20-1 and TRBJ2-7; a possible D gene is TRBD2 (6 bases). Germline CDR1 and CDR2: DFQATT and SNEGSKA (reference sequence). V lost 0 bases and J 5 bases, leaving 14 bases between the germline ends. The CDR3 extends over 14 amino acids. This CDR3 is CSARDRLSGDEQYF. Here the CDR3 DNA reads TGCAGTGCTAGAGATAGACTATCGGGAGACGAGCAGTACTTC.

V usage is TRBV29-1 and J usage is TRBJ2-1; perhaps TRBD2 as D (6 bases). The CDR3 sequence is 15 residues long. Germline-derived CDR1 and CDR2 are SQVTM and ANQGSEA. V dropped 4 bases and J dropped 10 bases, with 23 bases sitting between them. The CDR3 loop reads CSVALGGMASKEQFF. CDR3 nucleotides: TGCAGCGTTGCCCTTGGCGGGATGGCGTCCAAAGAGCAGTTCTTC.

Comment on this clonotype: Just one base apart from a much larger clone, this may be a read error. The V call is TRBV13, the J call TRBJ2-4, with 10 bases aligning to TRBD1. CDR3 length: 15 amino acids. CDR1 is PRHDT and CDR2 is FYEKMQ in the germline V gene (reference sequence). CDR3 residues: CASSWDRGTNNIQYF. DNA for the CDR3: TGTGCCAGCAGCTGGGACAGGGGAACCAATAACATTCAGTACTTC.

As to this clonotype: Just one base apart from a much larger clone, this may be a read error. The chain uses TRBV5-5 and TRBJ2-1; 8 nucleotides agree with TRBD2. This CDR3 has 15 residues. The V and J ends lost 1 base and 7 bases, in that order; junction bases with no gene match: 7. Germline CDR1 is SGHKS and CDR2 is YYEKEE (reference sequence). CDR3 bases: TGTGCCAGCAGCTTGTCGGGACTAGAGGGGAATGAGCAGTTCTTC. This gives the protein CASSLSGLEGNEQFF.

With regard to this clonotype: One end of the junction does not line up with germline, which may come from a read error. The chain joins TRBV11-1 to TRBJ1-4; D may be TRBD1 (5 bases). The CDR3 totals 15 residues. Germline assignment: CDR1 SGHAT and CDR2 FQDESV (reference sequence). Written as DNA, the CDR3 is TGTGGCAGCAGCTTTGGGGCGGACGCTAATGAAAAACTCTTTTTT. It specifies CGSSFGADANEKLFF. The whole variable domain, filled in from reference TRBV11-1 and TRBJ1-4, reads EAEVAQSPRYKITEKSQAVAFWCDPISGHATLYWYRQILGQGPELLVQFQDESVVDDSQLPKDRFSAERLKGVDSTLKIQPAELGDSAMYLCGSSFGADANEKLFFGSGTQLSVL.

About this clonotype itself: Here the CDR3 omits its conserved ending phenylalanine or tryptophan, so a read error is the likely source. The V gene is TRBV29-1, the J gene TRBJ2-5; TRBD2 is a possible D gene (5 bases). The CDR3 is made up of 13 amino acids. Germline-derived CDR1 and CDR2 are SQVTM and ANQGSEA. In DNA, the CDR3 is TGCAGTGTCCTGGACTCGAGCCAAGAGACCCAGTACTCC. Its protein product is CSVLDSSQETQYS.

This clonotype has a single count. A clone one base away is much larger, so this may be a read error. This chain links TRBV5-6 with TRBJ1-1, with no clear D. The CDR3 sequence is 12 residues long. V dropped 7 bases and J dropped 3 bases, with 10 bases sitting between them. Germline V gives CDR1 SGHDT, CDR2 YYEEEE. CDR3 nucleotide sequence: TGTGCCAGCGGACCGGGAGACACTGAAGCTTTCTTT. Translating gives CASGPGDTEAFF. The entire variable domain, with the rest obtained from reference TRBV5-6 and TRBJ1-1, is as follows: DAGVTQSPTHLIKTRGQQVTLRCSPKSGHDTVSWYQQALGQGPQFIFQYYEEEERQRGNFPDRFSGHQFPNYSSELNVNALLLGDSALYLCASGPGDTEAFFGQGTRLTVV.

A few counts support this clonotype. A much larger clone sits a single nucleotide away, making a read error possible. CDR3 nucleotide sequence: TGTGCCAGCAGCTTAGTCGGGACCCGGGGGACCCAGTACTTC. Encoded protein: CASSLVGTRGTQYF. This sequence joins TRBV11-3 and TRBJ2-5, with D perhaps assigned TRBD1 or TRBD2 (5 bases each). Germline CDR1 reads SGHNT; CDR2 reads YENEEA. V lost 1 base to trimming and J lost 7 bases, with 13 bases between them. The CDR3 sequence is 14 residues long.

The CDR3 DNA is TGTGCCAGCAGTTTAGGAACTGGCAGCACCTTC. This sequence encodes CASSLGTGSTF. This chain connects TRBV12-3 or TRBV12-4 to TRBJ1-2; D gene uncertain. Trimming left V 1 base short and J 13 bases short, with 10 bases between. The CDR3 has 11 amino acids.

This clonotype appeared many times. The chain recombines TRBV29-1 with TRBJ2-5; tentatively, D is TRBD1 (6 bases). V lost 3 bases, J lost 4 bases, and 9 bases lay in between. Germline V CDR1 and CDR2: SQVTM, ANQGSEA. The CDR3 runs 12 residues. Here the CDR3 DNA reads TGCAGCGTTGATCCGGACAGAGAGACCCAGTACTTC. Protein product: CSVDPDRETQYF.

This clonotype was seen more than once but under ten times. CDR3 in DNA: TGTGCCAGCAGTTCTCTAGGAACATCATCAGATACGCAGTATTTT. The encoded protein is CASSSLGTSSDTQYF. The chain recombines TRBV7-3 with TRBJ2-3, with D unresolved. From germline, CDR1 is SGHTA and CDR2 FQGTGA. The CDR3 sequence is 15 residues long. V lost 6 bases to trimming and J lost 4 bases, with 17 bases between them.

A remark on this clonotype: No conserved phenylalanine or tryptophan ends this CDR3, so it is likely a read error. No DNA is shown, since the ends of the CDR3 on it are uncertain; the CDR3 is the one TCRdb lists. The chain couples TRBV6-6 to TRBJ2-2; the D call in the table, TRBD2, was not verified against the DNA. Inclusive of both ends, the CDR3 amounts to 20 amino acids. Germline loops: CDR1 MNHNY, CDR2 SVGAGI (reference sequence). The chain's CDR3 is CASSENTLGLAGGHTGELFS.

The chain links TRBV6-5 to TRBJ2-7; D remains unclear. Germline loops: CDR1 MNHEY, CDR2 SVGAGI. The CDR3 consists of 15 residues. V gave up 0 bases and J gave up 3 bases, with 12 bases separating them. CDR3 coding DNA: TGTGCCAGCAGTTACTCGGTGTCGGGTGTCTACGAGCAGTACTTC. As protein: CASSYSVSGVYEQYF.

On this clonotype itself: A much larger clone is a single base away; this may be a read error. The chain uses TRBV12-3 or TRBV12-4 and TRBJ1-5; D is ambiguous. This CDR3 is 15 amino acids long. Trimming stripped 5 bases from V and 3 bases from J, with 14 bases between. In DNA form, the CDR3 reads TGTGCCAGCAGTCCCCGGAACACCTCCAATCAGCCCCAGCATTTT. As protein: CASSPRNTSNQPQHF.